The rows below give T cell receptor beta chains drawn from one sample of a study of neoadjuvant anti-PD-1 for oral cavity cancer. The table came from immunoSEQ multiplex PCR; TCRdb's copy has only in-frame clones and leaves some out. The sample comprises about 23,000 clones, 25% to 30% of which are singletons, and around 15% rests with the top ten. The specimen comprised tumor tissue, sampled after nivolumab (anti-PD-1) treatment. The source of these receptors is a person aged 35-79 years with oral cavity squamous cell carcinoma. Each CDR3 is given with its conserved first and last residue. D genes are given only for firm matches. Some rows have no size entry. The others give once, few or many, or a class for an expanded clone.

J: TRBJ1-5
D: TRBD1
size: few
V: TRBV6-1
CDR3: CASGGRDSINQPQHF
DNA: TGTGCCAGCGGGGGTCGGGACAGTATCAATCAGCCCCAGCATTTT

J: TRBJ2-5
D: NA
size: few
V: TRBV5-1
CDR3: CASSFAGAGGETQYF
DNA: TGCGCCAGCAGCTTTGCGGGCGCTGGGGGGGAGACCCAGTACTTC

J: TRBJ1-2
D: NA
size: NA
V: TRBV7-3
CDR3: CASSQDSNYGYTF
DNA: TGTGCCAGCAGCCAGGACAGCAACTATGGCTACACCTTC

J: TRBJ2-7
D: TRBD1
size: NA
V: TRBV28
CDR3: CATFSGQGVYEQYF
DNA: TGTGCCACCTTCAGCGGACAGGGTGTCTACGAGCAGTACTTC

J: TRBJ2-7
D: TRBD2
size: few
V: TRBV6-6
CDR3: CASTGGSAYEQYF
DNA: TGTGCCAGCACTGGCGGGAGTGCCTACGAGCAGTACTTC

J: TRBJ1-6
D: NA
size: few
V: TRBV6-5
CDR3: CASSYSNSNSSPLHF
DNA: TGTGCCAGCAGTTACTCGAACAGTAATAGTTCACCCCTCCACTTT

J: TRBJ2-5
D: NA
size: NA
V: TRBV18
CDR3: CASSPRGGDWAETQYF
DNA: TGTGCCAGCTCCCCCAGGGGGGGAGATTGGGCAGAGACCCAGTACTTC

J: TRBJ2-7
D: TRBD1
size: few
V: TRBV5-1
CDR3: CASSSGTGFHEQYF
DNA: TGCGCCAGCAGCTCCGGGACAGGGTTCCACGAGCAGTACTTC

J: TRBJ1-2
D: TRBD1
size: few
V: TRBV7-3
CDR3: CASSRLGTAYGYTF
DNA: TGTGCCAGCAGTCGATTAGGGACAGCCTATGGCTACACCTTC

J: TRBJ2-2
D: NA
size: few
V: TRBV30
CDR3: CAWRGTFTGELFF
DNA: TGTGCCTGGAGGGGGACCTTCACCGGGGAGCTGTTTTTT

J: TRBJ1-1
D: NA
size: large
V: TRBV28
CDR3: CASTRAGTEAFF
DNA: TGTGCCAGCACTAGGGCGGGCACTGAAGCTTTCTTT

J: TRBJ2-7
D: NA
size: NA
V: TRBV19
CDR3: CASSTGSYEQYF
DNA: TGTGCCAGTTCCACAGGCTCCTACGAGCAGTACTTC

J: TRBJ1-2
D: TRBD1
size: NA
V: TRBV15
CDR3: CATSFGQGINGYTF
DNA: TGTGCCACCAGCTTTGGACAGGGGATAAATGGCTACACCTTC

J: TRBJ2-7
D: TRBD2
size: NA
V: TRBV9
CDR3: CASSPRASGRYEQYF
DNA: TGTGCCAGCAGCCCCCGGGCTAGCGGGCGCTACGAGCAGTACTTC

J: TRBJ1-1
D: NA
size: NA
V: TRBV5-8
CDR3: CASRNTEAFF
DNA: TGTGCCAGCAGAAACACTGAAGCTTTCTTT

J: TRBJ1-2
D: NA
size: NA
V: TRBV5-5
CDR3: CASSPTRRDGYGYTF
DNA: TGTGCCAGCAGCCCCACAAGGAGGGATGGCTATGGCTACACCTTC

J: TRBJ2-5
D: NA
size: few
V: TRBV19
CDR3: CASSTLWSGAGRRETQYF
DNA: TGTGCCAGTAGTACTCTCTGGTCCGGGGCGGGCAGACGGGAGACCCAGTACTTC

J: TRBJ2-2
D: TRBD2
size: NA
V: TRBV5-4
CDR3: CASSLRLAANTGELFF
DNA: TGTGCCAGCAGCCTCCGACTAGCGGCGAACACCGGGGAGCTGTTTTTT

J: TRBJ2-7
D: NA
size: NA
V: TRBV5-1
CDR3: CASSLERGAPYEQYF
DNA: TGCGCCAGCAGCTTGGAAAGGGGGGCCCCCTACGAGCAGTACTTC

J: TRBJ2-3
D: TRBD2
size: NA
V: TRBV5-1
CDR3: CASSSGGLGGTDTQYF
DNA: TGCGCCAGCAGCTCGGGGGGGCTGGGCGGCACAGATACGCAGTATTTT

J: TRBJ1-2
D: TRBD1
size: NA
V: TRBV6-5
CDR3: CASRTHDRGYGYTF
DNA: TGTGCCAGCAGAACGCACGACAGGGGCTATGGCTACACCTTC

J: TRBJ2-7
D: NA
size: few
V: TRBV14
CDR3: CASSPANYEQYF
DNA: TGTGCCAGCAGCCCCGCAAATTACGAGCAGTACTTC

J: TRBJ1-5
D: TRBD1
size: NA
V: TRBV5-4
CDR3: CASSLGGQGNQPQHF
DNA: TGTGCCAGCAGCTTGGGGGGACAGGGTAATCAGCCCCAGCATTTT

J: TRBJ1-6
D: NA
size: many
V: TRBV6-5
CDR3: CASRERASPLHF
DNA: TGTGCCAGCAGGGAGAGAGCGTCACCCCTCCACTTT

J: TRBJ1-3
D: NA
size: few
V: TRBV5-1
CDR3: CASSSQGGIGNTIYF
DNA: TGCGCCAGCAGCTCTCAGGGAGGTATAGGAAACACCATATATTTT

J: TRBJ2-7
D: NA
size: NA
V: TRBV20-1
CDR3: CSARDLAEQYF
DNA: TGCAGTGCTAGAGACTTAGCCGAGCAGTACTTC

J: TRBJ2-6
D: NA
size: NA
V: TRBV7-3
CDR3: CASSLNAGSSGANVLTF
DNA: TGTGCCAGCAGCTTAAATGCTGGGAGCTCTGGGGCCAACGTCCTGACTTTC

J: TRBJ1-5
D: NA
size: NA
V: TRBV30
CDR3: CAWSGPLSNQPQHF
DNA: TGTGCCTGGAGTGGACCTCTTAGCAATCAGCCCCAGCATTTT

J: TRBJ2-6
D: NA
size: NA
V: TRBV30
CDR3: CAWGLDSSGANVLTF
DNA: TGTGCCTGGGGGTTAGACAGCTCTGGGGCCAACGTCCTGACTTTC

J: TRBJ1-3
D: TRBD1
size: NA
V: TRBV18
CDR3: CASSPKGTGSGNTIYF
DNA: TGTGCCAGCTCACCAAAAGGGACAGGCTCTGGAAACACCATATATTTT

J: TRBJ2-5
D: NA
size: NA
V: TRBV7-2
CDR3: CASSLTSSGWETQYF
DNA: TGTGCCAGCAGCCTCACTAGCTCGGGATGGGAGACCCAGTACTTC

J: TRBJ2-7
D: NA
size: NA
V: TRBV7-2
CDR3: CASSLDGVLDEQYF
DNA: TGTGCCAGCAGCTTAGACGGGGTGCTGGACGAGCAGTACTTC

J: TRBJ1-3
D: NA
size: NA
V: TRBV27
CDR3: CASSLGRGNTIYF
DNA: TGTGCCAGCAGTTTGGGCAGAGGAAACACCATATATTTT

J: TRBJ2-3
D: TRBD2
size: NA
V: TRBV5-1
CDR3: CASSSTSGVDTQYF
DNA: TGCGCCAGCAGCTCAACTAGCGGGGTGGATACGCAGTATTTT

J: TRBJ2-1
D: NA
size: NA
V: TRBV11-1
CDR3: CASSLVVVGVYNEQFF
DNA: TGTGCCAGCAGCTTAGTCGTGGTCGGCGTTTACAATGAGCAGTTCTTC

J: TRBJ2-2
D: NA
size: once
V: TRBV5-4
CDR3: CAEGESGELFF
DNA: TGTGCCGAAGGGGAGTCCGGGGAGCTGTTTTTT

J: TRBJ1-5
D: NA
size: NA
V: TRBV10-2
CDR3: CASRDTNQPQHF
DNA: TGCGCCAGCAGGGACACCAATCAGCCCCAGCATTTT

J: TRBJ1-2
D: NA
size: few
V: TRBV5-1
CDR3: CASMPTGSDYGYTF
DNA: TGCGCCAGCATGCCGACGGGAAGTGACTATGGCTACACCTTC

J: TRBJ1-1
D: NA
size: medium-sized
V: TRBV5-4
CDR3: CASSPQSKTEAFF
DNA: TGTGCCAGCAGCCCTCAATCGAAGACTGAAGCTTTCTTT

J: TRBJ2-7
D: NA
size: NA
V: TRBV6-1
CDR3: CASSGTLYEQYF
DNA: TGTGCCAGCAGTGGAACCCTGTACGAGCAGTACTTC

J: TRBJ2-1
D: TRBD2
size: NA
V: TRBV29-1
CDR3: CSGLAGDYNEQFF
DNA: TGCAGCGGCCTAGCGGGGGACTACAATGAGCAGTTCTTC

J: TRBJ2-7
D: TRBD2
size: NA
V: TRBV5-1
CDR3: CASSLSGTSRYEQYF
DNA: TGCGCCAGCAGCTTGAGTGGGACTAGCCGTTACGAGCAGTACTTC

J: TRBJ1-2
D: NA
size: NA
V: TRBV29-1
CDR3: CSVDLHGYTF
DNA: TGCAGCGTGGACCTGCATGGCTACACCTTC

J: TRBJ2-7
D: TRBD1
size: NA
V: TRBV6-9
CDR3: CASSHSEGGCEQYF
DNA: TGTGCCAGCAGTCACTCGGAAGGGGGCTGCGAGCAGTACTTC

J: TRBJ2-7
D: NA
size: NA
V: TRBV27
CDR3: CASSLDRAVNEQYF
DNA: TGTGCCAGCAGTTTAGACAGAGCTGTTAACGAGCAGTACTTC

J: TRBJ2-2
D: TRBD2
size: NA
V: TRBV7-8
CDR3: CASSPRTSGGAGTNTGELFF
DNA: TGTGCCAGCAGCCCCCGGACTAGCGGGGGGGCCGGGACGAACACCGGGGAGCTGTTTTTT

J: TRBJ2-5
D: TRBD2
size: NA
V: TRBV5-4
CDR3: CASSPPGLAGRETQYF
DNA: TGTGCCAGCAGCCCACCAGGACTAGCGGGGAGAGAGACCCAGTACTTC

J: TRBJ2-2
D: TRBD2
size: few
V: TRBV5-1
CDR3: CASNPRPSGRAGTGELFF
DNA: TGCGCCAGCAACCCCCGGCCTAGCGGGAGGGCGGGCACCGGGGAGCTGTTTTTT

J: TRBJ1-5
D: TRBD1
size: NA
V: TRBV6-6
CDR3: CASADPGQGNQPQHF
DNA: TGTGCCAGCGCCGACCCGGGACAGGGAAATCAGCCCCAGCATTTT

J: TRBJ2-7
D: TRBD2
size: NA
V: TRBV5-6
CDR3: CASSLSVAGGPRYEQYF
DNA: TGTGCCAGCAGCTTGTCGGTGGCGGGAGGGCCGCGCTACGAGCAGTACTTC

J: TRBJ1-6
D: NA
size: NA
V: TRBV6-1
CDR3: CASSTLGGSFSPLHF
DNA: TGTGCCAGCAGTACCCTTGGGGGTTCATTTTCACCCCTCCACTTT

J: TRBJ2-5
D: NA
size: NA
V: TRBV9
CDR3: CASSVGSGRETQYF
DNA: TGTGCCAGCAGCGTCGGTAGCGGTAGAGAGACCCAGTACTTC

J: TRBJ2-7
D: TRBD2
size: few
V: TRBV5-6
CDR3: CASSHRLAANEQYF
DNA: TGTGCCAGCAGCCACCGACTAGCGGCCAACGAGCAGTACTTC